The 22 T cell receptor beta chains below were found in one sample sequenced in a study of OX40 agonist ivuxolimab in advanced cancers. Using immunoSEQ multiplex PCR, the repertoire was profiled, and TCRdb retains in-frame clones only, with some absent. The data show some 79,000 clones, around 90% seen once. This specimen consisted of CD4+ or CD8+ T cells sorted from blood, obtained in a trial of the OX40 agonist ivuxolimab. The receptors derive from an adult with an advanced solid tumor such as melanoma, head and neck, liver or kidney cancer.

This clone showed up just a few times. The gene calls are TRBV7-9 and TRBJ2-7; 9 nucleotides align to TRBD2. Germline-derived CDR1 and CDR2 are SEHNR and FQNEAQ (reference sequence). V shed 4 bases, J shed 4 bases, and the junction held 11 bases outside the gene matches. The CDR3 sequence is 16 residues long. The CDR3 loop reads CASSSRSTSGGYEQYF. The CDR3 coding sequence is TGTGCCAGCAGCTCACGATCGACTAGCGGTGGGTACGAGCAGTACTTC.

The chain joins TRBV21-1 to TRBJ1-1. TRBV21-1 has pseudogene status. CDR3 length: 13 amino acids. The CDR3 DNA reads TGTGCCAGCAGCGGATGGGGGGACACTGAAGCTTTCTTT. Translating it yields CASSGWGDTEAFF.

J is TRBJ2-7 and V is TRBV27, with 8 positions matching TRBD1. The trim removed 5 bases at V and 4 bases at J, leaving 13 bases unmatched. The germline gives CDR1 MNHEY, CDR2 SMNVEV (reference sequence). This CDR3 is 16 amino acids long. Here the CDR3 reads CASSPSWGQAFYEQYF. Written as DNA, the CDR3 is TGTGCCAGCAGTCCAAGTTGGGGACAGGCTTTTTACGAGCAGTACTTC.

The rearrangement links TRBV6-6 to TRBJ2-3, with 10 bases matching TRBD2. J lost 10 bases, V lost 6 bases, and 13 bases had no gene match. CDR1 and CDR2 from the germline V gene are MNHNY and SVGAGI (reference sequence). This CDR3 spans 15 amino acids. CDR3: CASRTLAGGWGAQYF. The CDR3 DNA is TGTGCCAGCAGAACTTTAGCGGGAGGATGGGGTGCGCAGTATTTT.

This clone was seen more than once but under ten times. This chain joins TRBV19 and TRBJ1-1, with 7 bases matching TRBD1. CDR1 is LNHDA and CDR2 is SQIVND in the germline V gene (reference sequence). Trimming removed 4 bases from V and 0 bases from J; junction bases left unmatched: 23. CDR3 size: 21 residues. CDR3 sequence: CASSTIRDSRVGSDMNTEAFF. CDR3 DNA: TGTGCCAGTAGTACCATAAGGGACAGCAGGGTCGGGTCGGATATGAACACTGAAGCTTTCTTT.

The chain combines TRBV7-9 with TRBJ2-5; 11 positions match TRBD2. V dropped 3 bases and J dropped 4; count of bases not matched to a gene: 7. This CDR3 contains 16 residues. Per germline, CDR1 SEHNR and CDR2 FQNEAQ (reference sequence). CDR3: CASSFGGSGRGETQYF. In DNA, the CDR3 is TGTGCCAGCAGCTTTGGGGGTAGCGGGAGGGGAGAGACCCAGTACTTC.

In its sample, this clone was seen once. At the DNA level, this CDR3 is encoded by other sequences in the same sample as well. This rearrangement joins TRBV14 to TRBJ2-5, with no clear D. The CDR3 consists of 13 residues. Trimming took off 1 base at V and 2 bases at J, with 5 bases between the two ends. Germline lookup yields CDR1 SGHDN and CDR2 FVKESK. The CDR3 loop is CASSQVGQETQYF. CDR3 DNA sequence: TGTGCCAGCAGCCAAGTGGGTCAAGAGACCCAGTACTTC.

This rearrangement joins TRBV6-1 to TRBJ1-1; D possibly corresponds to TRBD1 (6 bases). Germline values: CDR1 MNHNS, CDR2 SASEGT. This CDR3 spans 13 amino acids. Trimming removed 6 bases from V and 5 bases from J, with 13 bases in between. CDR3 DNA: TGTGCCAGCAGCCAACAGGGTAGGACTGAAGCTTTCTTT. Its translation is CASSQQGRTEAFF.

The V and J genes are TRBV6-6 and TRBJ1-1, with D unclear. V was clipped by 5 bases and J by 4 bases, with 5 bases between them. The germline V gene encodes CDR1 MNHNY and CDR2 SVGAGI (reference sequence). The CDR3 is 11 residues long. This CDR3 is CASSNPTEAFF. Here the CDR3 DNA reads TGTGCCAGCAGTAATCCCACTGAAGCTTTCTTT.

The chain employs TRBV6-4 and TRBJ2-3, with a tentative D call TRBD2 (6 bases). Trimming cost V 3 bases and J 1 base, with 8 bases left between them. The CDR3 has 14 amino acids. The germline V gene has CDR1 MRHNA and CDR2 SNTAGT. The CDR3 sequence: CASSEQRGTDTQYF. The CDR3 DNA is TGTGCCAGCAGTGAACAGCGGGGCACAGATACGCAGTATTTT.

The chain carries TRBV27 and TRBJ2-5; possible D gene TRBD1, 6 bases. Germline V gene sequence: CDR1 MNHEY, CDR2 SMNVEV (reference sequence). Trimming pared 5 bases from V and 1 base from J, leaving 8 bases between. The CDR3 runs 13 residues. CDR3 bases: TGTGCCAGCAGTGGGGACACCCAAGAGACCCAGTACTTC. Translation gives CASSGDTQETQYF.

This clone was seen only once. The rearrangement joins TRBV7-9 to TRBJ2-7; a possible D gene is TRBD2 (7 bases). Trimming stripped 0 bases from V and 7 bases from J, with 10 bases between. CDR1 is SEHNR and CDR2 is FQNEAQ in the germline V gene (reference sequence). The CDR3 is made up of 13 amino acids. The CDR3 region is CASSLAGGGEQYF. The CDR3 nucleotides read TGTGCCAGCAGCTTAGCGGGAGGGGGTGAGCAGTACTTC.

The J gene is TRBJ1-2, the V gene TRBV6-5, with 7 bases identical to TRBD1. J gave up 0 bases and V 6 bases, and 7 bases lay outside the gene matches. This CDR3 spans 15 amino acids. In germline, CDR1 is MNHEY, CDR2 SVGAGI. The CDR3 bases are TGTGCCAGCAGCTCACTCGGGACAGCTAACTATGGCTACACCTTC. It yields the protein CASSSLGTANYGYTF.

CDR3 nucleotides: TGTGCCAGTGGTATAGCGGTTGTCTCCTACAATGAGCAGTTCTTC. Translating gives CASGIAVVSYNEQFF. The V call is TRBV7-2, the J call TRBJ2-1; a weak D match, TRBD2 (6 bases). CDR3 length equals 15 residues. In germline, CDR1 is SGHTA, CDR2 FQGNSA. The germline V and J ends were trimmed by 9 bases and 0 bases, with 15 bases remaining between them.

The V call is TRBV28, the J call TRBJ1-5; D uncertain. From germline, CDR1 is MDHEN and CDR2 SYDVKM. Trimming removed 1 base at V and 4 bases at J, with 8 bases between. The CDR3 covers 14 residues. CDR3 coding DNA: TGTGCCAGCAGTTTATCGGCAAGAAATCAGCCCCAGCATTTT. It codes for CASSLSARNQPQHF.

The gene calls are TRBV7-2 and TRBJ1-2; no definite D call. The CDR3 contains 18 residues. CDR1 is SGHTA, CDR2 FQGNSA, per germline. The V gene lost 5 bases and the J gene lost 4 bases, with 26 bases spanning the gap. The DNA for the CDR3 is TGTGCCAGCAGCGTCGCGGTAGGGCCCGAAAGCGTAACCTATGGCTACACCTTC. As protein: CASSVAVGPESVTYGYTF.

The chain joins TRBV12-5 to TRBJ1-5; 9 nucleotides agree with TRBD1. The CDR3 is 17 amino acids. The germline CDR1 and CDR2 sequences are LGHNT and FRNRAP. J was trimmed by 2 bases and V by 1 base; bases with no gene match: 6. CDR3 in DNA: TGTGCTAGTGGTTTGGGAACAGGGGGCATCGGCAATCAGCCCCAGCATTTT. Translating gives CASGLGTGGIGNQPQHF.

The chain recombines TRBV11-2 with TRBJ2-2; D is unresolved. Trimming took off 1 base at V and 0 bases at J, with 6 bases between the two ends. This CDR3 is 15 amino acids long. The germline V gene has CDR1 SGHAT and CDR2 FQNNGV. The CDR3 is CASSLGHTNTGELFF. Here the CDR3 DNA reads TGTGCCAGCAGCTTAGGGCATACGAACACCGGGGAGCTGTTTTTT.

V is TRBV9 and J is TRBJ2-1; TRBD2 matches 8 bases. V gave up 2 bases and J gave up 3 bases; unmatched junction bases: 10. The germline V gene encodes CDR1 SGDLS and CDR2 YYNGEE. The CDR3 contains 17 residues. CDR3 sequence reads: CASSVDPGTSLYNEQFF. CDR3 DNA: TGTGCCAGCAGCGTGGATCCCGGGACTAGTCTCTACAATGAGCAGTTCTTC. The complete variable domain, with remaining parts taken from reference TRBV9 and TRBJ2-1, reads DSGVTQTPKHLITATGQRVTLRCSPRSGDLSVYWYQQSLDQGLQFLIQYYNGEERAKGNILERFSAQQFPDLHSELNLSSLELGDSALYFCASSVDPGTSLYNEQFFGPGTRLTVL.

This rearrangement joins TRBV11-3 to TRBJ2-2; D not resolved. The CDR3 spans 16 residues. Germline CDR1 reads SGHNT; CDR2 reads YENEEA. V gave up 3 bases and J gave up 2 bases, with 13 bases separating them. CDR3 in amino acids: CASSFLGYQNTGELFF. CDR3 in DNA: TGTGCCAGCAGCTTCCTAGGCTACCAAAACACCGGGGAGCTGTTTTTT.

The rearrangement links TRBV5-4 to TRBJ1-1; tentatively, D is TRBD1 (5 bases). This CDR3 region has 15 residues. The germline V gene encodes CDR1 SGHNT and CDR2 YYREEE (reference sequence). The V and J ends lost 2 bases and 3 bases respectively, with 14 bases between them. CDR3 sequence reads: CASSFPSGRDTEAFF. CDR3 nucleotide sequence: TGTGCCAGCAGCTTCCCCAGCGGCAGGGACACTGAAGCTTTCTTT.

The CDR3 DNA is TGCGCCAGCAGCCCCATCAACGAGGGACAAGAGACCCAGTACTTC. As protein: CASSPINEGQETQYF. V is TRBV5-1 and J is TRBJ2-5; tentative D call: TRBD2 (5 bases). With 4 bases removed from V and 2 bases from J, the gap between germline ends came to 15 bases. CDR1 SGHRS and CDR2 YFSETQ come from the germline V gene. The CDR3 length is 15 residues.